This passage covers 5 T cell receptor beta chains from one sample sequenced in a study of blood T cell repertoires in COVID-19. Only in-frame clones appear in the TCRdb table, and some are missing; sequencing was by immunoSEQ multiplex PCR. This sample yields roughly 230,000 clones, of which roughly four fifths are seen a single time; 3.4% belongs to the top ten. Sequenced material: PBMCs or T cells enriched from blood (not recorded which). The receptors shown here come from a man aged 50 or older who had recovered from COVID-19.

The gene calls are TRBV13 and TRBJ2-7, with 8 bases fitting TRBD2. Trimming removed 5 bases from V and 1 base from J; junction bases left unmatched: 4. The CDR3 length is 14 residues. Germline V gives CDR1 PRHDT, CDR2 FYEKMQ (reference sequence). The CDR3 bases are TGTGCCAGCAGCCCGGGGGGGTTATCCTACGAGCAGTACTTC. Translation gives CASSPGGLSYEQYF.

The chain links TRBV18 to TRBJ1-2; D remains unclear. CDR1 KGHSH and CDR2 LQKENI come from the germline V gene. CDR3 size: 15 residues. V was shortened by 3 bases and J by 5 bases, with 16 bases between the two germline ends. In DNA, the CDR3 is TGTGCCAGCTCACCCCAGAGGGCCATCGAATATGGCTACACCTTC. This codes for CASSPQRAIEYGYTF.

The rearrangement uses TRBV3-1 (or the pseudogene TRBV3-2) and TRBJ1-1; 9 bases line up with TRBD1. The CDR3 contains 16 residues. Trimming cost V 3 bases and J 4 bases; bases outside gene matches: 9. Germline V lookup: CDR1 LGHDT, CDR2 YNNKEL (reference sequence). The chain's CDR3 is CASSHYTGGRGTEAFF. CDR3 sequence (DNA): TGTGCCAGCAGCCATTATACAGGGGGCAGGGGCACTGAAGCTTTCTTT.

This clone was picked up one time. The chain links TRBV4-1 to TRBJ1-5; TRBD1 might be the D (6 bases). V was trimmed by 2 bases and J by 3 bases, leaving 8 bases between them. The CDR3 totals 14 residues. Germline V gene lookup returns CDR1 MGHRA and CDR2 YSYEKL. This chain's CDR3 is CASSQHRDNQPQHF. Written as DNA, the CDR3 is TGCGCCAGCAGCCAACACAGGGACAATCAGCCCCAGCATTTT.

The chain employs TRBV30 and TRBJ1-5, with D maybe TRBD1 (5 bases). Germline V lookup: CDR1 GTSNPN, CDR2 SVGIG (reference sequence). Trimming cost V 1 base and J 5 bases, with 9 bases left between them. The CDR3 consists of 13 residues. The DNA of the CDR3 is TGTGCCTGGAGTGGACAGAATGATCAGCCCCAGCATTTT. Its translation is CAWSGQNDQPQHF.